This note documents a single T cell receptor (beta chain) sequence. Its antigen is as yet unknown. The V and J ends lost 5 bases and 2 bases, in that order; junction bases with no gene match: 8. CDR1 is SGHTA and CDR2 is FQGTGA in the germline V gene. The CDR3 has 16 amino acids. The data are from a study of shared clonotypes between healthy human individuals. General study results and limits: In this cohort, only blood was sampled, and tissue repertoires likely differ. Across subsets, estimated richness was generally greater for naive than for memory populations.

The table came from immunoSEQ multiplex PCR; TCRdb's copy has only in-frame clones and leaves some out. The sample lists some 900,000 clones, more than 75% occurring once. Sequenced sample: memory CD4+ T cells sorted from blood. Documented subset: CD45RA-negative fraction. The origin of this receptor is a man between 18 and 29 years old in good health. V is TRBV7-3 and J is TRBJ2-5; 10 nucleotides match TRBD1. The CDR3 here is CASSPRTGGGQETQYF. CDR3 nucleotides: TGTGCCAGCAGCCCACGGACAGGGGGTGGACAAGAGACCCAGTACTTC. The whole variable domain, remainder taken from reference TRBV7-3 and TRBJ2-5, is GAGVSQTPSNKVTEKGKYVELRCDPISGHTALYWYRQSLGQGPEFLIYFQGTGAADDSGLPNDRFFAVRPEGSVSTLKIQRTERGDSAVYLCASSPRTGGGQETQYFGPGTRLLVL.